This T cell receptor (beta chain) was found in a study of regulatory T cells in long-lasting Graves disease. Study-wide background: Persistence in Graves' disease denoted antithyroid drug use beyond 5 years alongside positive TSH receptor antibodies.

CDR3 size: 15 residues. The V segment lost 6 bases and the J segment 2 bases; nucleotides outside the gene matches: 8. Germline V gene sequence: CDR1 MDHEN, CDR2 SYDVKM. Investigators prepared the TCR beta libraries by applying iRepertoire HTBI primers and Arm-PCR of CDR3 regions. TCRdb called the multiplex PCR reads again in MiXCR, with one record for every CDR3 protein. The table records around 450,000 distinct CDR3 sequences, roughly 21% of them present only once. The time point is: persistent/refractory GD, antithyroid drugs over 5 years with positive TRAb. PBMCs were the source of the RNA used for TCR sequencing. Regarding the study as a whole: Persistent-disease Graves' patients showed less TCR diversity than new cases.

This clonotype was counted at least ten times. Its antigen is unknown. This sample comprised peripheral blood mononuclear cells (PBMCs), obtained when the disease was refractory, from a patient treated with antithyroid drugs. This sequence originates from a female donor with Graves disease. The rearrangement uses TRBV28 and TRBJ2-5; 8 nucleotides match TRBD1. As DNA, the CDR3 is TGTGCCAGCAGCAGACAGGGGCTTGGGCAAGAGACCCAGTACTTC. Translated, it gives CASSRQGLGQETQYF.